This TCR beta chain was captured by sequencing in a study of blood T cells in healthy people across ages. Germline assignment: CDR1 MNHEY and CDR2 SVGEGT. The CDR3 has 16 amino acids. The authors ran a second PCR of roughly 6 to 11 cycles using a sample-barcoded 5' primer and a J-beta primer mix. TCRdb redid the calling of the 5' RACE reads with MiXCR, one entry per CDR3 protein. The data show around 400,000 distinct CDR3 sequences, 45% to 65% seen once. Sequencing input: blood. The gene calls are TRBV6-2 or TRBV6-3 and TRBJ2-5; 8 nucleotides align to TRBD1. The J call is in doubt because the DNA end fits TRBJ2-7 better. The origin of this receptor is a man between 60 and 70 years old in good health. CDR3 coding DNA: TGTGCCAGCAGGCGACAGGGGTCACTCGCCCTCTACGAGCAGTACTTC. Residues: CASRRQGSLALYEQYF.